This record covers a single T cell receptor (beta chain). V was pared by 4 bases and J by 3 bases, with 10 bases between. The CDR3 is 13 amino acids. Germline CDR1 is MNHEY and CDR2 is SMNVEV (reference sequence). Enrolled during active infection, Seattle patients were then followed longitudinally. The data derive from a study of blood T cell repertoires in COVID-19. Study overall: Samples came from the United States, Italy and Spain, spanning acute and convalescent COVID-19. PBMCs, B-cell-depleted T cells, or T cells provided the cDNA or gDNA that made up the material.

Per the original methods: Amplified reference gene primers provided the basis for estimating nucleated cell counts. The repertoire was sequenced with immunoSEQ multiplex PCR; TCRdb's copy has only in-frame clones and lacks some. That table supplies the V and J calls and clone size; D and trimming were determined from the DNA. The table shows about 500,000 clones, with 89% occurring only once. This receptor was identified in a man younger than 30 with COVID-19, enrolled during active disease. Source material: peripheral blood. The chain links TRBV27 to TRBJ2-7; a possible D gene is TRBD1 (6 bases). Here the CDR3 reads CASSSGDRYEQYF. CDR3 in DNA: TGTGCCAGCAGTTCAGGGGATCGCTACGAGCAGTACTTC.